This T cell receptor beta chain comes out of a study of memory CD4+ T cells and cytomegalovirus serostatus. Study results and caveats: About 40% of the roughly 150 known CMV-associated TCRbeta sequences appeared in CD4+ memory.

Losses at the gene ends were 1 base for V and 4 bases for J; bases not matched to a gene: 3. The CDR3 is 15 amino acids. Germline V gives CDR1 SSHAT, CDR2 FNYEAQ (reference sequence). The sort gate was single viable CD3+CD4+CD8-CD45RO+ cells for memory CD4+ T cells. CMV serostatus came from serum IgG against pp150, pp28, p38, p52. After thawing, CD4+ T cells were positively selected. Comment on this clone: What it recognizes is unknown.

The protocol was immunoSEQ multiplex PCR, while the TCRdb copy is restricted to in-frame clones and leaves out a portion. The table lists 41,000 or so clones, roughly 83% of them singletons, with about 0.79% in the top ten. The chain is built from TRBV7-7 and TRBJ2-2, with 7 positions matching TRBD2. Sequenced sample: memory CD4+ T cells from blood. The clonotype was recovered from an adult in good health and CMV-seronegative. For the CDR3, the DNA is TGTGCCAGCAGCTTAGACGGCGGGGGCACCGGGGAGCTGTTTTTT. Translating it yields CASSLDGGGTGELFF. Together with reference TRBV7-7 and TRBJ2-2, the CDR3 gives the full variable domain: GAGVSQSPRYKVTKRGQDVTLRCDPISSHATLYWYQQALGQGPEFLTYFNYEAQPDKSGLPSDRFSAERPEGSISTLTIQRTEQRDSAMYRCASSLDGGGTGELFFGEGSRLTVL.